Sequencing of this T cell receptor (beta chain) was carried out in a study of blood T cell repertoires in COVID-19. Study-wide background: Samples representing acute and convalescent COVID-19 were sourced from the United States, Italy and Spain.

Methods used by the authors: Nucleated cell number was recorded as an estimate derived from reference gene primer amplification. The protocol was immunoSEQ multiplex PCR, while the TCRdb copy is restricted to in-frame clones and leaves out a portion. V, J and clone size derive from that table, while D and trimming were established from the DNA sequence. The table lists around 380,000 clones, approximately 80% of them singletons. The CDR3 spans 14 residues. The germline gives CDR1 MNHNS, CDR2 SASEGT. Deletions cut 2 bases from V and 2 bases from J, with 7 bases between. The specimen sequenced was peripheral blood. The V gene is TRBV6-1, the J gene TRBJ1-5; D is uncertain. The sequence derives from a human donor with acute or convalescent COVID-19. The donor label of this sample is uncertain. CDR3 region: CASSELYRNQPQHF. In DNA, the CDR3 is TGTGCCAGCAGTGAACTATACCGCAATCAGCCCCAGCATTTT.